This note documents a single TCR beta chain sequence. These data belong to a study of blood T cell repertoires in COVID-19. Methods used by the authors: The assay estimated nucleated cells by amplifying reference gene primers. Repertoires were generated with immunoSEQ multiplex PCR, while TCRdb's copy carries only in-frame clones and drops some. The V and J calls and clone size are taken from that table; D and trimming were inferred from the DNA. The repertoire includes some 200,000 clones, around 88% of them detected once, and approximately 1.5% sits in the top ten. The germline CDR1 and CDR2 sequences are SNHLY and FYNNEI. This CDR3 has 16 amino acids. The ends were cut back, 7 bases at V and 2 bases at J, with 18 bases in the middle.

The clonotype was recovered from a man between 18 and 35 years old with active or convalescent COVID-19. Input material: peripheral blood. The chain recombines TRBV2 with TRBJ1-5, with a tentative D call TRBD1 (5 bases). This CDR3 reads CASTRGRLGGNQPQHF. The CDR3, as DNA: TGTGCCAGCACCCGGGGGAGGTTAGGAGGCAATCAGCCCCAGCATTTT.